The table lists the clone carrying this T cell receptor beta chain with many counts. Its antigen is not identified. CDR3 length: 14 amino acids. With 0 bases removed from V and 7 bases from J, the gap between germline ends came to 13 bases. The germline V gene has CDR1 MGHRA and CDR2 YSYEKL. Libraries of TCR beta came from quantitative 5'-RACE with molecular barcodes. A single record per CDR3 protein comes from TCRdb applying MiXCR to the 5' RACE reads. The sample holds 200,000 to 250,000 distinct CDR3 sequences, roughly 25% seen once. This record comes from a study of CD8 T cells in ankylosing spondylitis. Findings of the study overall: In the blood and synovial fluid of reactive arthritis, some motif variants had been previously reported.

Sequenced material: blood, either unsorted or a sorted T cell fraction (not recorded which). The receptor's source is a male donor with ankylosing spondylitis or in good health (not recorded which). The V and J genes are TRBV4-1 and TRBJ2-7; D is uncertain. This CDR3 is CASSQEPDPLEQYF. The DNA of the CDR3 is TGCGCCAGCAGCCAAGAACCGGATCCCCTTGAGCAGTACTTC.